This T cell receptor beta chain stems from a study of blood T cell repertoires in COVID-19. For the study at large: Both acute and convalescent COVID-19 samples were obtained from the United States, Italy and Spain. In each case, the material was cDNA or gDNA derived from T cells, B-cell-depleted T cells, or PBMCs.

Generated by immunoSEQ multiplex PCR, the TCRdb table keeps only in-frame clones and is missing some. The table lists fewer than 250,000 clones, approximately 86% of them singletons. Per the germline V gene, CDR1 is SEHNR and CDR2 is FQNEAQ (reference sequence). The junction had 3 bases not matched to a gene; V was cut back by 3 bases and J by 3 bases. CDR3 length: 15 amino acids. Everyone who took part was roughly 18 to 89 years old, and they came from some 23 US areas. Cohorts were determined from participant-reported clinical history. The specimen sequenced was PBMCs or T cells enriched from blood (not recorded which). The genes are TRBV7-9 and TRBJ1-2; 11 bases map to TRBD1. The sequence was obtained from a woman aged 40-49 years in a cohort exposed to, infected with or recovered from COVID-19 (not recorded which). Here the CDR3 reads CASSFRTGGDYGYTF. The CDR3 bases are TGTGCCAGCAGCTTTCGGACAGGGGGCGACTATGGCTACACCTTC.